These 24 T cell receptor beta chains came from one sample sequenced in a study of vaccination and CD4 T cells after COVID-19. The sample's treatment: roughly ten-day PBMC culture with coronavirus spike peptide pools or control peptides (ViraFEST assay). An Oncomine TCR Beta short-read assay was used to sequence the DNA from cultured CD4+ T cells. TCRdb itself ran the PCR reads through MiXCR, one entry per CDR3 protein. The sample lists 18,000 or so distinct CDR3 sequences, roughly 50% seen once, with 8.5% to 9.5% in the top ten. Their target antigens are unknown. Sequencing was carried out using CD4+ T cells from blood, cultured in vitro. Source of these receptors: a human donor who had recovered from COVID-19.

Here the CDR3 reads CASSEGSFNTGELFF. CDR3 DNA: TGCGCCAGCAGTGAGGGCTCCTTTAACACCGGGGAGCTGTTTTTT. The V gene is TRBV10-1, the J gene TRBJ2-2; unclear D gene. This CDR3 region has 15 residues. V was pared by 2 bases and J by 2 bases, with 9 bases between. Germline lookup yields CDR1 WNHNN and CDR2 SYGVQD (reference sequence).

V usage is TRBV25-1 and J usage is TRBJ2-7; 11 bases match TRBD2. Germline CDR1 is MGHDK and CDR2 is SYGVNS. After removal of 7 bases from V and 0 bases from J, the junction contained 2 bases not matched to a gene. CDR3 size: 14 residues. CDR3 loop: CASTGLADSYEQYF. The CDR3 DNA reads as TGTGCCAGCACGGGACTAGCGGACTCCTACGAGCAGTACTTC.

This clonotype was seen just once. The rearrangement links TRBV18 to TRBJ2-7; 7 nucleotides line up with TRBD2. V lost 3 bases to trimming and J lost 2 bases; unmatched junction nucleotides: 7. The CDR3 spans 15 residues. Germline CDR1 KGHSH, CDR2 LQKENI. CDR3 sequence: CASSPGASGTYEQYF. CDR3 bases: TGTGCCAGCTCACCTGGGGCTAGCGGAACCTACGAGCAGTACTTC.

The chain uses TRBV5-4 and TRBJ1-1; D unclear. This CDR3 has 12 residues. V shed 4 bases and J shed 3 bases, with 7 bases lying between them. CDR1 SGHNT and CDR2 YYREEE come from the germline V gene (reference sequence). CDR3 region: CASSRGDTEAFF. CDR3 in DNA: TGTGCCAGCAGCCGAGGAGACACTGAAGCTTTCTTT.

The chain carries TRBV28 and TRBJ2-7; 9 bases match TRBD2. CDR1 is MDHEN and CDR2 is SYDVKM in the germline V gene. V was pared by 2 bases and J by 4 bases, with 9 bases of the junction left unmatched. The CDR3 is 16 amino acids. The CDR3 DNA sequence: TGTGCCAGCAGTTTAGGCCTAGCGGGATCATCTTACGAGCAGTACTTC. This encodes CASSLGLAGSSYEQYF.

By its share, this clonotype is medium-sized (0.01 to 0.1%). V is TRBV12-3 or TRBV12-4 and J is TRBJ1-5; 8 bases agree with TRBD1. This CDR3 spans 13 amino acids. Trimming at V came to 8 bases and at J to 1 base, leaving 1 base not matched to a gene. CDR3 nucleotides: TGTGCCAGCCGGACAGGGAGCAATCAGCCCCAGCATTTT. Its translation is CASRTGSNQPQHF.

The chain recombines TRBV24-1 with TRBJ2-1; possibly TRBD2 for D (7 bases). Germline CDR1 is KGHDR and CDR2 is SFDVKD. Trimming removed 10 bases at V and 6 bases at J, with 12 bases between. The CDR3 runs 12 residues. The CDR3 DNA follows: TGTGCCACGGGGGGGCGGTTCAATGAGCAGTTCTTC. Amino acids: CATGGRFNEQFF.

This chain connects TRBV6-1 to TRBJ1-5, with D perhaps TRBD1 (5 bases). Trimming removed 6 bases from V and 5 bases from J, with 11 bases in between. The CDR3 runs 13 residues. Germline values: CDR1 MNHNS, CDR2 SASEGT. CDR3 nucleotide sequence: TGTGCCAGCAGCCTCGAAGGGGATCAGCCCCAGCATTTT. Translating gives CASSLEGDQPQHF.

This clonotype has a handful of counts. CDR3 DNA sequence: TGCAGTGCTAGATCCCGGACTAGCGGGGGACTAGAGCAGTACTTC. Translation: CSARSRTSGGLEQYF. The rearrangement joins TRBV20-1 to TRBJ2-7, with 13 bases matching TRBD2. The CDR3 runs to 15 residues. V lost 2 bases and J lost 7; bases outside the gene matches: 8. Germline lookup yields CDR1 DFQATT and CDR2 SNEGSKA (reference sequence).

This clonotype occurred a few times. The chain couples TRBV20-1 to TRBJ1-2; D remains unclear. CDR3 size: 12 residues. Germline V lookup: CDR1 DFQATT, CDR2 SNEGSKA (reference sequence). The germline V and J ends were trimmed by 6 bases and 2 bases, with 10 bases remaining between them. CDR3 nucleotides: TGCAGTGCCCCTGGGGAGAACTATGGCTACACCTTC. This translates into CSAPGENYGYTF.

The V gene is TRBV18, the J gene TRBJ1-2, with D hard to call. Germline V gene lookup returns CDR1 KGHSH and CDR2 LQKENI. The V and J ends lost 3 bases and 4 bases respectively, with 12 bases between them. CDR3 size: 14 residues. The CDR3 region is CASSPTSDSYGYTF. The CDR3 coding sequence is TGTGCCAGCTCACCGACTTCGGATTCCTATGGCTACACCTTC.

The chain joins TRBV15 to TRBJ2-1, with D unclear. CDR1 and CDR2 from the germline V gene are LNHNV and YYDKDF (reference sequence). The V end was cut by 4 bases, the J end by 1 base, with 14 bases between. The CDR3 spans 16 residues. CDR3 amino acids: CATSTTPFGSYNEQFF. The CDR3 DNA is TGTGCCACCAGCACTACCCCTTTCGGGTCCTACAATGAGCAGTTCTTC.

The V call is TRBV7-2, the J call TRBJ1-2, with D possibly being TRBD1 (6 bases). Per the germline V gene, CDR1 is SGHTA and CDR2 is FQGNSA. The CDR3 extends over 16 amino acids. Trimming pared 7 bases from V and 0 bases from J, leaving 18 bases between. The CDR3 sequence is CASKNRGSQTNYGYTF. The DNA of the CDR3 is TGTGCCAGCAAGAATAGGGGGTCACAAACTAACTATGGCTACACCTTC.

The chain uses TRBV2 and TRBJ1-3; unclear D gene. CDR1 SNHLY and CDR2 FYNNEI come from the germline V gene. Trimming pared 7 bases from V and 0 bases from J, leaving 7 bases between. The CDR3 is 13 residues long. The CDR3 loop is CASKQSSGNTIYF. For the CDR3, the DNA is TGTGCCAGCAAACAGAGCTCTGGAAACACCATATATTTT.

This clonotype was seen only a few times. The gene calls are TRBV7-9 and TRBJ1-5, with 8 bases fitting TRBD1. The CDR3 contains 16 residues. Germline CDR1 and CDR2: SEHNR and FQNEAQ (reference sequence). Trimming cost V 1 base and J 3 bases; bases outside gene matches: 5. The CDR3 region is CASSLDGQGLNQPQHF. DNA of the CDR3: TGTGCCAGCAGCTTAGACGGACAGGGTCTCAATCAGCCCCAGCATTTT.

The rearrangement joins TRBV7-9 to TRBJ2-3; TRBD1 or TRBD2 may be the D gene (5 bases each). This CDR3 has 16 residues. Trimming pared 1 base from V and 5 bases from J, leaving 16 bases between. CDR1 SEHNR and CDR2 FQNEAQ come from the germline V gene (reference sequence). This chain's CDR3 is CASSLGALNGGDTQYF. The CDR3 nucleotides are TGTGCCAGCAGCTTAGGGGCTTTGAATGGGGGAGATACGCAGTATTTT.

This clonotype was recorded once. The chain carries TRBV7-2 and TRBJ1-1, with a tentative D call TRBD1 (6 bases). The CDR3 has 14 amino acids. V was cut by 6 bases and J by 3 bases, with 14 bases left in between. In germline, CDR1 is SGHTA, CDR2 FQGNSA. The DNA for the CDR3 is TGTGCCAGCAGGAATTTAGGGGGTTACACTGAAGCTTTCTTT. Protein product: CASRNLGGYTEAFF. The full variable domain, rest sourced from reference TRBV7-2 and TRBJ1-1, is GAGVSQSPSNKVTEKGKDVELRCDPISGHTALYWYRQSLGQGLEFLIYFQGNSAPDKSGLPSDRFSAERTGGSVSTLTIQRTQQEDSAVYLCASRNLGGYTEAFFGQGTRLTVV.

The chain uses TRBV27 and TRBJ2-5; tentative D call: TRBD2 (6 bases). Germline values: CDR1 MNHEY, CDR2 SMNVEV (reference sequence). Trimming removed 8 bases from V and 2 bases from J, with 9 bases in between. The CDR3 totals 12 residues. Here the CDR3 reads CASWAGQETQYF. CDR3 DNA: TGTGCCAGCTGGGCGGGACAAGAGACCCAGTACTTC.

The rearrangement uses TRBV10-3 and TRBJ1-3; D gene uncertain. Trimming pared 10 bases from V and 2 bases from J, leaving 15 bases between. There are 14 residues in the CDR3. The germline V gene encodes CDR1 ENHRY and CDR2 SYGVKD. Here the CDR3 reads CATRPPLPGNTIYF. CDR3 bases: TGTGCCACCAGACCTCCGCTGCCTGGAAACACCATATATTTT.

V usage is TRBV7-2 and J usage is TRBJ1-1, with D possibly TRBD1 on 6 matching bases. Trimming removed 3 bases at V and 1 base at J, with 6 bases between. The germline CDR1 and CDR2 sequences are SGHTA and FQGNSA. This CDR3 is built from 13 residues. The CDR3 region has the DNA TGTGCCAGCAGCTTGGGACAGAACACTGAAGCTTTCTTT. Amino acid sequence: CASSLGQNTEAFF.

The V gene is TRBV5-1, the J gene TRBJ2-5; D remains unclear. V lost 1 base and J lost 1, with 8 bases in between. Germline-derived CDR1 and CDR2 are SGHRS and YFSETQ. CDR3 length: 14 amino acids. The CDR3 spells CASSLSGPQETQYF. The CDR3 DNA is TGCGCCAGCAGCTTGTCTGGGCCCCAAGAGACCCAGTACTTC.

The chain is built from TRBV20-1 and TRBJ2-3, with 9 bases identical to TRBD2. CDR3 size: 17 residues. The germline CDR1 and CDR2 sequences are DFQATT and SNEGSKA (reference sequence). With 0 bases clipped from V and 2 bases from J, the junction kept 9 bases outside the gene matches. The DNA of the CDR3 is TGCAGTGCTAGAGATGAGACAGGGACTAGCCTCACAGATACGCAGTATTTT. Its translation: CSARDETGTSLTDTQYF.

The V gene is TRBV2, the J gene TRBJ2-5; D may be TRBD1 or TRBD2 (5 bases each). The CDR3 sequence is 13 residues long. The V gene lost 8 bases and the J gene lost 1 base, with 11 bases spanning the gap. Germline values: CDR1 SNHLY, CDR2 FYNNEI. CDR3 in amino acids: CASQLGTQETQYF. CDR3 nucleotides: TGTGCCAGCCAGCTCGGGACCCAAGAGACCCAGTACTTC.

The chain recombines TRBV6-1 with TRBJ2-2, with D possibly being TRBD1 or TRBD2 (5 bases each). The CDR3 spans 12 residues. The germline V gene has CDR1 MNHNS and CDR2 SASEGT. V dropped 10 bases and J dropped 7 bases, with 13 bases sitting between them. CDR3 DNA sequence: TGTGCCACATCCTGGGGGAGCGGGGAGCTGTTTTTT. Protein: CATSWGSGELFF.